Presented here are 25 T cell receptor beta chains from one specimen sequenced in a study of regulatory T cells in long-lasting Graves disease. Described time point: persistent/refractory GD, antithyroid drugs over 5 years with positive TRAb. There was RNA extracted from PBMCs, and the TCR library was made from it. Library construction for TCR beta used iRepertoire HTBI primers and Arm-PCR of CDR3 regions. TCRdb passed the multiplex PCR reads through MiXCR, listing each CDR3 protein once. Of roughly 450,000 distinct CDR3 sequences in the sample, about 20% were seen once. Sample: peripheral blood mononuclear cells (PBMCs), taken when the disease was refractory, from a patient treated with antithyroid drugs. The source of these receptors is a female donor with Graves disease.

This clonotype was counted many times. V gene TRBV28 combines with J gene TRBJ1-1; D is ambiguous. The germline gives CDR1 MDHEN, CDR2 SYDVKM. The CDR3 spans 13 residues. V lost 1 base to trimming and J lost 10 bases, with 13 bases between them. The CDR3 loop is CASSLFQGPGAFF. As DNA, the CDR3 is TGTGCCAGCAGTTTATTTCAAGGACCGGGAGCTTTCTTT.

In this sample, this clonotype turned up a few times. The rearrangement uses TRBV12-3 or TRBV12-4 and TRBJ2-2; TRBD1 might be the D (5 bases). The CDR3 length is 12 residues. The V gene lost 3 bases and the J gene lost 11 bases, with 10 bases spanning the gap. CDR3 sequence reads: CASSLNQGELFF. The CDR3 DNA sequence: TGTGCCAGCAGTTTGAATCAGGGAGAGCTGTTTTTT.

This clonotype was seen many times. V usage is TRBV7-6 and J usage is TRBJ2-5, with TRBD1 matching 11 bases. The germline V gene encodes CDR1 SGHVS and CDR2 FNYEAQ. This CDR3 has 16 residues. The ends lost 7 bases at V and 5 bases at J; junction bases unmatched: 12. The CDR3 nucleotides read TGTGCCAGCACCCCGACGGACAGGGGGCCGGGGGAGACCCAGTACTTC. Translating gives CASTPTDRGPGETQYF. The whole variable domain, remainder taken from reference TRBV7-6 and TRBJ2-5, is GAGVSQSPRYKVTKRGQDVALRCDPISGHVSLYWYRQALGQGPEFLTYFNYEAQQDKSGLPNDRFSAERPEGSISTLTIQRTEQRDSAMYRCASTPTDRGPGETQYFGPGTRLLVL.

This clonotype was recorded a few times. The J gene is TRBJ2-4, the V gene TRBV3-1, with 13 bases lining up with TRBD2. Germline V gene lookup returns CDR1 LGHDT and CDR2 YNNKEL (reference sequence). With 6 bases clipped from V and 0 bases from J, the junction kept 17 bases outside the gene matches. The CDR3 is 21 residues long. CDR3 nucleotides: TGTGCCAGCAGATCGACGGGACTAGCGGGGCCCCGTACCACAGCCAAAAACATTCAGTACTTC. It is translated as CASRSTGLAGPRTTAKNIQYF.

This clonotype was seen more than once but under ten times. The V call is TRBV15, the J call TRBJ2-2; TRBD1 is a possible D gene (7 bases). CDR3 length: 15 amino acids. V lost 4 bases and J lost 5, with 14 bases in between. Germline assignment: CDR1 LNHNV and CDR2 YYDKDF (reference sequence). CDR3: CATSIVQGGTGELFF. The CDR3 nucleotides read TGTGCCACCAGCATCGTCCAGGGGGGTACCGGGGAGCTGTTTTTT.

About this clonotype: Without the conserved terminal phenylalanine or tryptophan, this CDR3 likely stems from a read error. The rearrangement uses TRBV2 and TRBJ1-1; D not resolved. There are 14 residues in the CDR3. CDR1 and CDR2 (germline): SNHLY, FYNNEI. The V and J ends lost 3 bases and 1 base respectively, with 9 bases between them. CDR3 nucleotide sequence: TGTGCCAGCAGTGATGGCAGAGCGAACACTGAAGCTTTCCTT. It translates to CASSDGRANTEAFL.

This clonotype appeared many times. V is TRBV12-5 and J is TRBJ1-2; weak D call: TRBD1 (5 bases). CDR3 length: 15 amino acids. Germline assignment: CDR1 LGHNT and CDR2 FRNRAP. Trimming removed 3 bases at V and 7 bases at J, with 18 bases between. The CDR3 DNA reads TGTGCTAGTGGTTTTGGGCTTGAATTGACAGCTGGCTACACCTTC. This gives the protein CASGFGLELTAGYTF.

Notes on this clonotype: This may be a read error, as it is one base from a much larger clone. The rearrangement uses TRBV10-3 and TRBJ1-2; possible D gene TRBD1, 5 bases. The CDR3 is 13 amino acids. Germline CDR1 and CDR2: ENHRY and SYGVKD. The CDR3 loop reads CAISEIGDYDYTF. CDR3 bases: TGTGCCATCAGTGAAATAGGGGACTATGACTACACCTTC.

This clonotype came up many times. The chain joins TRBV14 to TRBJ2-7; D tentatively reads TRBD1 or TRBD2 (5 bases each). V was pared by 4 bases and J by 0 bases, with 19 bases between. This CDR3 has 17 residues. Germline V gene data show CDR1 as SGHDN and CDR2 as FVKESK. The DNA of the CDR3 is TGTGCCAGCAGCCCGACCCAAACAAGGGACCTCTCCTACGAGCAGTACTTC. It translates to CASSPTQTRDLSYEQYF. The full variable domain, rest sourced from reference TRBV14 and TRBJ2-7, is EAGVTQFPSHSVIEKGQTVTLRCDPISGHDNLYWYRRVMGKEIKFLLHFVKESKQDESGMPNNRFLAERTGGTYSTLKVQPAELEDSGVYFCASSPTQTRDLSYEQYFGPGTRLTVT.

The chain employs TRBV19 and TRBJ2-5, with 7 nucleotides matching TRBD1. In germline, CDR1 is LNHDA, CDR2 SQIVND (reference sequence). The J segment lost 3 bases and the V segment lost 5 bases, leaving 3 bases of the junction unmatched. The CDR3 loop spans 13 amino acids. CDR3 nucleotide sequence: TGTGCCAGTAGTTCTGACAGGGAAGAGACCCAGTACTTC. It is translated as CASSSDREETQYF. Drawing the rest from reference TRBV19 and TRBJ2-5, the complete variable domain is DGGITQSPKYLFRKEGQNVTLSCEQNLNHDAMYWYRQDPGQGLRLIYYSQIVNDFQKGDIAEGYSVSREKKESFPLTVTSAQKNPTAFYLCASSSDREETQYFGPGTRLLVL.

The J gene is TRBJ1-5, the V gene TRBV10-3; the match to TRBD1 covers 8 bases. Losses at the gene ends were 8 bases for V and 6 bases for J; bases not matched to a gene: 6. CDR3 length: 13 residues. Germline CDR1 ENHRY, CDR2 SYGVKD. CDR3 sequence reads: CAIGQGSSQPQHF. In nucleotides, the CDR3 is TGTGCCATCGGACAGGGAAGTAGTCAGCCCCAGCATTTT.

This clonotype has ten or more counts. The rearrangement uses TRBV7-2 and TRBJ1-1; D remains ambiguous. V lost 1 base and J lost 5, with 14 bases in between. Germline assignment: CDR1 SGHTA and CDR2 FQGNSA. There are 15 residues in the CDR3. The CDR3 region has the DNA TGTGCCAGCAGCTTAGGGGCTCGGGGTTGGACTGAAGCTTTCTTT. Amino acids: CASSLGARGWTEAFF.

This clonotype was seen at least ten times. V and J are TRBV7-2 and TRBJ1-6, with 7 bases fitting TRBD1. Per germline, CDR1 SGHTA and CDR2 FQGNSA. This CDR3 contains 15 residues. With 6 bases clipped from V and 10 bases from J, the junction kept 12 bases outside the gene matches. This CDR3 reads CASRPQTGAGSPLHF. The CDR3 DNA follows: TGTGCCAGCAGGCCCCAAACAGGGGCCGGATCACCCCTCCACTTT.

This clonotype was counted a few times. The chain employs TRBV29-1 and TRBJ2-7, with 11 bases aligning to TRBD2. CDR3 size: 12 residues. V lost 7 bases, J lost 5 bases, and 4 bases stayed unmatched. Germline V gene sequence: CDR1 SQVTM, CDR2 ANQGSEA. CDR3 DNA: TGCAGCGGACTAGCGGGAATCCACGAGCAGTACTTC. It encodes CSGLAGIHEQYF.

The rearrangement uses TRBV7-8 and TRBJ1-5; the D is unclear. This CDR3 is built from 16 residues. With 0 bases removed from V and 3 bases from J, the gap between germline ends came to 12 bases. Looked up from germline, CDR1 is SGHVS and CDR2 is FQNEAQ. This CDR3 reads CASSLAFGNNNQPQHF. In DNA form, the CDR3 reads TGTGCCAGCAGCTTAGCCTTCGGTAACAACAATCAGCCCCAGCATTTT.

This clonotype occurred many times. The rearrangement links TRBV28 to TRBJ1-4; TRBD1 is a possible D gene (5 bases). The germline V gene has CDR1 MDHEN and CDR2 SYDVKM. This CDR3 comprises 14 residues. V dropped 4 bases and J dropped 8 bases, with 14 bases sitting between them. CDR3 bases: TGTGCCAGCAGTTCGGGAGGGGCGGAAGAAAAACTGTTTTTT. This codes for CASSSGGAEEKLFF.

This sequence joins TRBV20-1 and TRBJ2-2; the D gene is possibly TRBD2 (5 bases). V gave up 3 bases and J gave up 7 bases, with 9 bases separating them. CDR3 size: 12 residues. Germline V gene data show CDR1 as DFQATT and CDR2 as SNEGSKA (reference sequence). The CDR3: CSASQEVGELFF. The CDR3 coding sequence is TGCAGTGCTAGCCAGGAGGTCGGGGAGCTGTTTTTT.

This clonotype was counted only a few times. V is TRBV6-2 or TRBV6-3 and J is TRBJ2-7; D is unclear. The CDR3 runs 12 residues. V lost 7 bases to trimming and J lost 1 base, with 8 bases between them. Germline values: CDR1 MNHEY, CDR2 SVGEGT. The CDR3, as DNA: TGTGCCAGCAAGCAGGCTTCCTACGAGCAGTACTTC. Residues: CASKQASYEQYF.

This clonotype came up a few times. The chain carries TRBV4-2 and TRBJ1-6; D remains unclear. Trimming left V 5 bases short and J 1 base short, with 12 bases between. Germline V gene lookup returns CDR1 LGHNA and CDR2 YNFKEQ. This CDR3 has 16 residues. CDR3 bases: TGTGCCAGCAGCTTTGAGGCAGGATCCTATAATTCACCCCTCCACTTT. Amino acids: CASSFEAGSYNSPLHF.

This chain uses TRBV28 with TRBJ2-2, with D perhaps being TRBD1 or TRBD2 (6 bases each). Germline V gives CDR1 MDHEN, CDR2 SYDVKM. The CDR3 totals 14 residues. V was cut by 3 bases and J by 7 bases, with 12 bases left in between. The CDR3 DNA is TGTGCCAGCAGTTTTCCCGGAGGGGGCGGGGAGCTGTTTTTT. Translated, it gives CASSFPGGGGELFF.

This clonotype was detected a few times. The DNA of the CDR3 is TGTGCCAGCTGTGCCCGGGTAGGAGTCCCCTACGAGCAGTACTTC. This gives the protein CASCARVGVPYEQYF. The chain couples TRBV6-1 to TRBJ2-7; D uncertain. Germline CDR1 reads MNHNS; CDR2 reads SASEGT. The CDR3 covers 15 residues. The V gene lost 8 bases and the J gene lost 2 bases, with 19 bases spanning the gap.

The genes are TRBV4-1 and TRBJ2-5; 8 positions match TRBD2. Unmatched junction bases numbered 12, after V lost 4 bases and J lost 2 bases. CDR1 is MGHRA and CDR2 is YSYEKL in the germline V gene. CDR3 length equals 17 residues. The CDR3 bases are TGCGCCAGCAGCCCCTCCCCCGGGCGGGGGGCTCAAGAGACCCAGTACTTC. Its translation: CASSPSPGRGAQETQYF.

Ten or more counts support this clonotype. The J gene is TRBJ1-1, the V gene TRBV27; tentatively, D is TRBD1 (5 bases). The ends were cut back, 7 bases at V and 9 bases at J, with 27 bases in the middle. Looked up from germline, CDR1 is MNHEY and CDR2 is SMNVEV (reference sequence). The CDR3 spans 16 residues. Here the CDR3 DNA reads TGTGCCAGCACCCAACTCGGTGGTAGGGGTCGGCGGAAAGCTTTCTTT. Translating it yields CASTQLGGRGRRKAFF.

A remark on this clonotype: A much larger clone sits a single nucleotide away, making a read error possible. CDR3 bases: TGCAGTGCCTTACGTTCCGGCGCGGGCAGGGGGCTAGAGTATGACTACACCTTC. This codes for CSALRSGAGRGLEYDYTF. The chain couples TRBV20-1 to TRBJ1-2, with 8 bases fitting TRBD1. The CDR3 runs to 18 residues. CDR1 and CDR2 (germline): DFQATT, SNEGSKA (reference sequence).

The V and J genes are TRBV19 and TRBJ2-5; D is uncertain. V lost 1 base, J lost 2 bases, and 11 bases lay in between. Germline V gives CDR1 LNHDA, CDR2 SQIVND (reference sequence). The CDR3 consists of 15 residues. The CDR3 here is CASSIATGSQETQYF. In nucleotides, the CDR3 is TGTGCCAGTAGTATAGCCACCGGATCTCAAGAGACCCAGTACTTC. Filled out from reference TRBV19 and TRBJ2-5, the complete variable domain reads DGGITQSPKYLFRKEGQNVTLSCEQNLNHDAMYWYRQDPGQGLRLIYYSQIVNDFQKGDIAEGYSVSREKKESFPLTVTSAQKNPTAFYLCASSIATGSQETQYFGPGTRLLVL.